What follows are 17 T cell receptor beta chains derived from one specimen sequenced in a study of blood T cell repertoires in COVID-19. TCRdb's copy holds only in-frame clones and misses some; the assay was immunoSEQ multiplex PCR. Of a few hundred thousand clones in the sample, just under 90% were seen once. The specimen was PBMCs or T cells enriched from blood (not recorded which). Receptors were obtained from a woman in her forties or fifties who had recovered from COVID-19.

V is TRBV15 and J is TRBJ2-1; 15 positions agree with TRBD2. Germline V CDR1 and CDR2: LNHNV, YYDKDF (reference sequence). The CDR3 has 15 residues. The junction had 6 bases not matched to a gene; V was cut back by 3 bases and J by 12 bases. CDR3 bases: TGTGCCACCAGCAGCGGGACTAGCGGGGGGCCTGCGCAGTTCTTC. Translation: CATSSGTSGGPAQFF.

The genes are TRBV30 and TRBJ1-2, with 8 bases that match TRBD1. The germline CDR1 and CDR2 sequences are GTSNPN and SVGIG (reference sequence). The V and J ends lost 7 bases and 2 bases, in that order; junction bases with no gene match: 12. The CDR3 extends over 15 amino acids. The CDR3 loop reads CASKPGGWENYGYTF. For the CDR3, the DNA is TGTGCCTCCAAACCAGGGGGCTGGGAGAACTATGGCTACACCTTC. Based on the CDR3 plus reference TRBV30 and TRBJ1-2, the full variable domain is SQTIHQWPATLVQPVGSPLSLECTVEGTSNPNLYWYRQAAGRGLQLLFYSVGIGQISSEVPQNLSASRPQDRQFILSSKKLLLSDSGFYLCASKPGGWENYGYTFGSGTRLTVV.

The CDR3 sequence: CASSLRQSATEAFF. The CDR3 DNA reads as TGTGCCAGCAGTTTACGACAGTCCGCCACTGAAGCTTTCTTT. The V gene is TRBV27, the J gene TRBJ1-1, with D possibly being TRBD1 (5 bases). Germline CDR1 is MNHEY and CDR2 is SMNVEV (reference sequence). Trimming left V 2 bases short and J 4 bases short, with 11 bases between. The CDR3 is made up of 14 amino acids.

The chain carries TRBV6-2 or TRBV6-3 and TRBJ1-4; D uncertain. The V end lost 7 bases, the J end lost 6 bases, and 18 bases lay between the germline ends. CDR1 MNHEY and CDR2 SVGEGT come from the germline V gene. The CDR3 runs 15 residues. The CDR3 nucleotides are TGTGCCAGCACCCCACGGTCCGGCCGGGATGAAAAACTGTTTTTT. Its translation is CASTPRSGRDEKLFF.

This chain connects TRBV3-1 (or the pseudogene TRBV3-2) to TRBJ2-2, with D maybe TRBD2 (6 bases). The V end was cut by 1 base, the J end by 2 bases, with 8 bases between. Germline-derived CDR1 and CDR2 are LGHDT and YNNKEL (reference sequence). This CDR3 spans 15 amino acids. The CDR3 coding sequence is TGTGCCAGCAGCCAAGGGGGGGTAAACACCGGGGAGCTGTTTTTT. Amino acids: CASSQGGVNTGELFF.

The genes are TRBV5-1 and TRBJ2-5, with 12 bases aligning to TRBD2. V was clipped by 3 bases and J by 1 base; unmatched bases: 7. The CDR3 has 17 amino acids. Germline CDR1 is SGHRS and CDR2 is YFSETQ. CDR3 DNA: TGCGCCAGCAGCTCCACCGGACTAGCGGGATCCCAAGAGACCCAGTACTTC. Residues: CASSSTGLAGSQETQYF.

This chain's CDR3 is CASSGKGQQNTGELFF. In DNA, the CDR3 is TGTGCCAGCAGCGGAAAGGGACAGCAGAACACCGGGGAGCTGTTTTTT. The chain employs TRBV9 and TRBJ2-2; 7 bases fit TRBD1. The CDR3 length is 16 residues. V lost 3 bases and J lost 1; bases outside the gene matches: 6. The germline gives CDR1 SGDLS, CDR2 YYNGEE.

The CDR3 sequence is CASSDRGGAYEQYF. The CDR3 DNA reads as TGTGCCAGCAGTGACCGGGGGGGGGCCTACGAGCAGTACTTC. V gene TRBV27 combines with J gene TRBJ2-7; 8 bases agree with TRBD2. In germline, CDR1 is MNHEY, CDR2 SMNVEV (reference sequence). The CDR3 spans 14 residues. V dropped 5 bases and J dropped 2; count of bases not matched to a gene: 5.

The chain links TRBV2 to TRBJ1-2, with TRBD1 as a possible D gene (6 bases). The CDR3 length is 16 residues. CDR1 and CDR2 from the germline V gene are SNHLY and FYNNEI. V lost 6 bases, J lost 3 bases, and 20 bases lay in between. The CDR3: CASSQPRQEVDYGYTF. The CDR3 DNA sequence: TGTGCCAGCAGCCAACCCAGACAGGAAGTTGACTATGGCTACACCTTC. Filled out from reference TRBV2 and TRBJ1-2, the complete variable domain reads EPEVTQTPSHQVTQMGQEVILRCVPISNHLYFYWYRQILGQKVEFLVSFYNNEISEKSEIFDDQFSVERPDGSNFTLKIRSTKLEDSAMYFCASSQPRQEVDYGYTFGSGTRLTVV.

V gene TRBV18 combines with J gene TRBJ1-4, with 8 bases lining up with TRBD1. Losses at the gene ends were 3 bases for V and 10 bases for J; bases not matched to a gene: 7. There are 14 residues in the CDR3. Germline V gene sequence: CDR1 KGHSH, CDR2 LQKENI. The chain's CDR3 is CASSPGTGEGKLFF. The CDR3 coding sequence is TGTGCCAGCTCACCGGGGACAGGCGAAGGAAAACTGTTTTTT.

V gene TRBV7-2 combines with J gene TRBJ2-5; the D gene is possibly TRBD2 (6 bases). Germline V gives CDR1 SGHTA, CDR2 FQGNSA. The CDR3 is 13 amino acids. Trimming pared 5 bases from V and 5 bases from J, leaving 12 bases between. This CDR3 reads CASSPGVLETQYF. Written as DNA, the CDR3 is TGTGCCAGCAGCCCGGGGGTTCTGGAGACCCAGTACTTC. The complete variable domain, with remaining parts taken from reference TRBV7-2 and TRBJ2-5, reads GAGVSQSPSNKVTEKGKDVELRCDPISGHTALYWYRQSLGQGLEFLIYFQGNSAPDKSGLPSDRFSAERTGGSVSTLTIQRTQQEDSAVYLCASSPGVLETQYFGPGTRLLVL.

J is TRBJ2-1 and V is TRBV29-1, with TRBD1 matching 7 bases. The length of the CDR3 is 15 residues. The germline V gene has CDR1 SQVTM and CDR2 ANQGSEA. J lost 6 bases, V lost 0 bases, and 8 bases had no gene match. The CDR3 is CSVEETGVMVNEQFF. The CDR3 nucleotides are TGCAGCGTTGAAGAAACAGGGGTGATGGTCAATGAGCAGTTCTTC.

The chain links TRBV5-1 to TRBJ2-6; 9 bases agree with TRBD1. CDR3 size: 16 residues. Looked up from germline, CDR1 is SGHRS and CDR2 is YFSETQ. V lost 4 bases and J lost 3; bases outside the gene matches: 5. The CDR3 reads CASSPQGQGGANVLTF. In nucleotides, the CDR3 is TGCGCCAGCAGCCCCCAGGGACAGGGTGGGGCCAACGTCCTGACTTTC.

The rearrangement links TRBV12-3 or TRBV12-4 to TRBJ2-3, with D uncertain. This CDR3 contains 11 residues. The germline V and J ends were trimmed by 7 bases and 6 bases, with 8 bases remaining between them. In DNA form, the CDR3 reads TGTGCCAGCACCCCCGGGGATACGCAGTATTTT. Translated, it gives CASTPGDTQYF.

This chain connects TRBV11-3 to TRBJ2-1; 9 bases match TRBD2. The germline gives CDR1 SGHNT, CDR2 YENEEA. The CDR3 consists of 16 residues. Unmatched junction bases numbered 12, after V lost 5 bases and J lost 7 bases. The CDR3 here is CASSTPGLAGRNEQFF. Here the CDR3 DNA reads TGTGCCAGCAGCACCCCGGGTCTAGCGGGGCGGAATGAGCAGTTCTTC.

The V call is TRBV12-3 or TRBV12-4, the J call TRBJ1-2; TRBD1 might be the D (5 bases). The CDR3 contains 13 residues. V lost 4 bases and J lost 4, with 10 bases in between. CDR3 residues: CASSSQELYGYTF. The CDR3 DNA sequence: TGTGCCAGCAGTTCACAGGAGCTCTATGGCTACACCTTC.

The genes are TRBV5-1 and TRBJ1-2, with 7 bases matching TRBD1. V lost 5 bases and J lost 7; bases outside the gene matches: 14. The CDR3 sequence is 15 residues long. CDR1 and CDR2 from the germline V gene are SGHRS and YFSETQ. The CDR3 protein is CASRKPGQKASGYTF. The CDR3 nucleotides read TGCGCCAGCAGAAAGCCGGGACAGAAAGCTTCTGGCTACACCTTC.